Described below is a single T cell receptor beta chain sequence and its context. The length of the CDR3 is 15 residues. CDR1 is SGHNT and CDR2 is YYREEE in the germline V gene (reference sequence). The J segment lost 12 bases and the V segment lost 4 bases, leaving 12 bases of the junction unmatched. The source of the sample is a study of blood T cell repertoires in COVID-19. Study-level information: Italy, Spain and the United States were the sources of the convalescent and acute COVID-19 samples. T cells, B-cell-depleted T cells, or PBMCs provided the cDNA or gDNA that served as material.

In the study's own analysis: Amplification with reference gene primers provided the estimates of nucleated cell counts. The repertoire was sequenced with immunoSEQ multiplex PCR; TCRdb's copy has only in-frame clones and lacks some. D and trimming come from the DNA, and the V and J calls and clone size come from that table. The data contain fewer than 150,000 clones, roughly 79% of them seen just once; the ten biggest clones take up 10% to 13%. The chain uses TRBV5-4 and TRBJ2-1; 11 nucleotides match TRBD2. The sequence came from a human donor in a cohort sampled during active COVID-19. Sequenced sample: peripheral blood. The CDR3 region is CASSTALAGGYVQFF. Written as DNA, the CDR3 is TGTGCCAGCAGCACGGCCCTAGCGGGAGGATACGTGCAGTTCTTC.